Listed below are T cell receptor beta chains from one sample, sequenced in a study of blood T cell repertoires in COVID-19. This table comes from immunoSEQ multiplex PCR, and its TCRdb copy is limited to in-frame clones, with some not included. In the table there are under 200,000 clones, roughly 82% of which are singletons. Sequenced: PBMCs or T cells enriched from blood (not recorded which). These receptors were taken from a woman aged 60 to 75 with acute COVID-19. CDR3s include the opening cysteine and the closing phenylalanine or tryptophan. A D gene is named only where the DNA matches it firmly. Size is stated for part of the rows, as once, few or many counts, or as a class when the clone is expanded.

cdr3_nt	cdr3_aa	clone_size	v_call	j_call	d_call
TGTGCCAGCAGCTTGAACAGTGAAGCTTTCTTT	CASSLNSEAFF	.	TRBV5-6	TRBJ1-1	.
TGTGCCAGCAGCGGAGGTACAGGGTCACCCAAGGCAGATACGCAGTATTTT	CASSGGTGSPKADTQYF	.	TRBV3-1/TRBV3-2	TRBJ2-3	.
TGTGCTAGTGGTTTGGTAGACCCTGGGGGGACTGAAGCTTTCTTT	CASGLVDPGGTEAFF	.	TRBV12-5	TRBJ1-1	.
TGTGCCAGCAGCTCCCTGTCAGGACAGGGATACTATGGCTACACCTTC	CASSSLSGQGYYGYTF	.	TRBV11-3	TRBJ1-2	TRBD1
TGCAGCGTTACCGGACAGGGGGCAAAAGGGGAGCTGTTTTTT	CSVTGQGAKGELFF	.	TRBV29-1	TRBJ2-2	TRBD1
TGTGCCAGCAGCTTACAATTGGGGAGGGAAGGCAACATTCAGTACTTC	CASSLQLGREGNIQYF	few	TRBV7-9	TRBJ2-4	TRBD2
TGTGCCTGGAGTGCCCCCGTCCGAGAGAACACTGAAGCTTTCTTT	CAWSAPVRENTEAFF	once	TRBV30	TRBJ1-1	.
TGTGCCAGCAGTGATTCGACAGGGGCTTACACCGGGGAGCTGTTTTTT	CASSDSTGAYTGELFF	once	TRBV25-1	TRBJ2-2	TRBD1
TGTGCCAGCATAGGCCTAGCGTCCCACGAGCAGTACTTC	CASIGLASHEQYF	.	TRBV6-5	TRBJ2-7	.
TGTGCCAGCTCCCCGGGAAAGGTTAGGTCCACCATATATTTT	CASSPGKVRSTIYF	.	TRBV2	TRBJ1-3	.
TGTGCCAGCAGTCCGGGACAGGGAAGTCCTGAAGCTTTCTTT	CASSPGQGSPEAFF	.	TRBV6-2/TRBV6-3	TRBJ1-1	TRBD1
TGTGCCTGGACGGGACAGAGCAATCAGCCCCAGCATTTT	CAWTGQSNQPQHF	.	TRBV30	TRBJ1-5	TRBD1
TGTGCCACAACGAGGGGGCGTGGAGGAACTGAAGCTTTCTTT	CATTRGRGGTEAFF	.	TRBV10-3	TRBJ1-1	TRBD1
TGTGCCAGCAGCTTGGGGGACAGAGAAGAGACCCAGTACTTC	CASSLGDREETQYF	.	TRBV11-2	TRBJ2-5	TRBD1
TGTGCCAGCTCTACAGGGGTCTATGGCTACACCTTC	CASSTGVYGYTF	.	TRBV25-1	TRBJ1-2	TRBD1
TGTGCCAGCAGCCCCCGGACAGGGGCCCGAGAAGCTTTCTTT	CASSPRTGAREAFF	.	TRBV9	TRBJ1-1	TRBD1
TGTGCCAGCAGTGCTCTACAGGGGGCGAGGGAAAAACTGTTTTTT	CASSALQGAREKLFF	.	TRBV2	TRBJ1-4	TRBD1
TGTGCCAGCAGCTCAGGGAACTACAATCAGCCCCAGCATTTT	CASSSGNYNQPQHF	.	TRBV5-6	TRBJ1-5	.
TGCGCCAGTACGGGACTAGCGGGAGGAGACACAGATACGCAGTATTTT	CASTGLAGGDTDTQYF	.	TRBV10-2	TRBJ2-3	TRBD2
TGTGCCAGCAGCTTAGAGGGACAGGGGCTGTACGAGCAGTACTTC	CASSLEGQGLYEQYF	many	TRBV13	TRBJ2-7	TRBD1
TGTGCCAGCAGCTTAGGCCAGGGTTTTGGAGCTTTCTTT	CASSLGQGFGAFF	once	TRBV13	TRBJ1-1	.
TGTGCCAGCAGCTCTGGCGGCATCAACACTGAAGCTTTCTTT	CASSSGGINTEAFF	once	TRBV7-9	TRBJ1-1	.
TGTGCCAGCAGCCAAGATCCCAGGGGGCAAAGCACCTTC	CASSQDPRGQSTF	.	TRBV3-1/TRBV3-2	TRBJ1-2	TRBD1
TGTGCCAGCAGCCCGGACAGCCAACCCCTCCACTTT	CASSPDSQPLHF	.	TRBV12-3/TRBV12-4	TRBJ1-6	.
TGTGCCAGCAGTTTATCGGCAGGGCCCGGAAACACCATATATTTT	CASSLSAGPGNTIYF	.	TRBV27	TRBJ1-3	.
TGTGCCAGCAGCTTTTTCCAAGGAGGGACAGGGAACAATGAGCAGTTCTTC	CASSFFQGGTGNNEQFF	once	TRBV7-2	TRBJ2-1	TRBD1
TGTGCCACCAGTGGCGGAGGGGGGACAGACAATCAGCCCCAGCATTTT	CATSGGGGTDNQPQHF	.	TRBV24-1	TRBJ1-5	TRBD1
TGTGCCAGCAGCCCCTCGGGACAGGGCTTCCATAGCAATCAGCCCCAGCATTTT	CASSPSGQGFHSNQPQHF	.	TRBV7-6	TRBJ1-5	TRBD1
TGTGCCAGTAGTATGGGACTAGCGGGGTTCCAAGAGACCCAGTACTTC	CASSMGLAGFQETQYF	.	TRBV19	TRBJ2-5	TRBD2
TGCGCCAGCAGCCAAGTTGGAGGGTCCTCTGGGGCCAACGTCCTGACTTTC	CASSQVGGSSGANVLTF	.	TRBV4-3	TRBJ2-6	.
TGTGCCAGCAGGGTAGGGGCTAACAGGTACAATGAGCAGTTCTTC	CASRVGANRYNEQFF	.	TRBV7-2	TRBJ2-1	.
TGTGCCAGCAGCCCTCTCCACAATGAGCAGTTCTTC	CASSPLHNEQFF	.	TRBV3-1/TRBV3-2	TRBJ2-1	.
TGTGCCAGCTCACCGGTCCCTAGCCGGGGGGAGCTGTTTTTT	CASSPVPSRGELFF	.	TRBV18	TRBJ2-2	.
TGTGCCAGCAGCCGAGGCAGGGGCTCTAACTATGGCTACACCTTC	CASSRGRGSNYGYTF	.	TRBV14	TRBJ1-2	.
TGTGCCAGCAATAAGGCAGGGGGCCCAGGTCTCTTCTTC	CASNKAGGPGLFF	.	TRBV28	TRBJ2-1	TRBD1
TGTGCCAGCTCACCAACGATTGGCCGGAACACTGAAGCTTTCTTT	CASSPTIGRNTEAFF	once	TRBV18	TRBJ1-1	.
TGTGCCAGCAGCCTCCAAGAGGACACTGAAGCTTTCTTT	CASSLQEDTEAFF	once	TRBV7-2	TRBJ1-1	.
TGCGCCAGCAGCCAAGATCCGACAGGGAAAAATCAGCCCCAGCATTTT	CASSQDPTGKNQPQHF	.	TRBV4-1	TRBJ1-5	TRBD1
TGCAGCGTTGAGTTAGGACAGACAGGCTACGAGCAGTACTTC	CSVELGQTGYEQYF	.	TRBV29-1	TRBJ2-7	.
TGTGCCAGCAGCTTAAGCACGTCTAACTATGGCTACACCTTC	CASSLSTSNYGYTF	.	TRBV7-2	TRBJ1-2	.
TGTGCCAGTAGTGATCATCCTGGGACAGGAAGGGGCTATGGCTACACCTTC	CASSDHPGTGRGYGYTF	.	TRBV19	TRBJ1-2	TRBD1
TGTGCCAGCAGTTACTCGGAGAGGAACACTGAAGCTTTCTTT	CASSYSERNTEAFF	once	TRBV6-5	TRBJ1-1	.
TGTGCCAGCAGCTTAGGACCAGGAACTAACTATGGCTACACCTTC	CASSLGPGTNYGYTF	.	TRBV7-6	TRBJ1-2	.
TGTGCCAGCAGTCTCCGAAATTACAGGGCTGGGGCCAACGTCCTGACTTTC	CASSLRNYRAGANVLTF	.	TRBV28	TRBJ2-6	.
TGTGCCAGCATCATAAGGTCAGGGGTGAACACTGAAGCTTTCTTT	CASIIRSGVNTEAFF	few	TRBV2	TRBJ1-1	.
TGCGCCAGCAGCCAAGTGGGACAGGCTGGGAATGAGCAGTTCTTC	CASSQVGQAGNEQFF	.	TRBV4-3	TRBJ2-1	TRBD1
TGTGCCAGCAGCGTAGCTGGCGGGGGGGCCTACAATGAGCAGTTCTTC	CASSVAGGGAYNEQFF	.	TRBV9	TRBJ2-1	TRBD2
TGTGCCAGCAGCTTAGTTGGGGCAGAGTCACCCCTCCACTTT	CASSLVGAESPLHF	.	TRBV7-2	TRBJ1-6	.
TGTGCCAGCAGTTACTCAGGACACAACCCAAGTGAGCAGTTCTTC	CASSYSGHNPSEQFF	.	TRBV6-5	TRBJ2-1	.
TGTGCCAGCAGGCGGACAGCTGGAAACACCATATATTTT	CASRRTAGNTIYF	.	TRBV7-2	TRBJ1-3	.
TGCAGCGTTTTTACAGGGGGGGGGAACACTGAAGCTTTCTTT	CSVFTGGGNTEAFF	.	TRBV29-1	TRBJ1-1	TRBD1